The TCR beta chain under discussion was sequenced for a study of cytomegalovirus exposure and HLA in healthy donors. The overall study: An earlier analysis found roughly 110 million unique TCR beta sequences from 200 million or so T cells.

The PCR contained 60 Vbeta and 13 Jbeta primers. Clones were read by immunoSEQ multiplex PCR, and TCRdb kept only the in-frame ones, dropping some. This repertoire shows under 75,000 clones, around 68% found once; its top ten account for 17%. The study, taken as a whole, reports: Researchers reported in a later analysis that a missense DCLRE1C variant was tied to TCR beta V- and J-gene trimming. While the bulk of TCR sequences proved rare, some public TCRs turned up in many donors. The study put around 180 TCR beta chains on its list as cytomegalovirus-associated.

To note about this clone: Its antigen is undetermined.

The CDR3 is 16 residues long. V lost 3 bases, J lost 1 base, and 3 bases stayed unmatched. Germline V CDR1 and CDR2: SGHDN, FVKESK. The clonotype was recovered from a man aged 40-50 years in good health and CMV-seropositive. V and J are TRBV14 and TRBJ2-2; 9 bases are shared with TRBD1. Sequenced sample: PBMCs. The CDR3 is CASSQGTGMNTGELFF. The CDR3 nucleotides read TGTGCCAGCAGCCAGGGGACAGGGATGAACACCGGGGAGCTGTTTTTT.